Listed here are 16 T cell receptor beta chains from one sample, sequenced in a study of identical twins. TCRdb re-derived calls from the 5' RACE reads in MiXCR, one entry per CDR3 protein. The sample consists of just over 500,000 distinct CDR3 sequences, less than 25% of them appearing once. These data are also associated with another study on T cells expressing NK-cell markers.

Sequencing was done on a sample of CD4+ T cells sorted from blood. The receptor source for this set is a woman younger than 35 in good health.

To note about this clonotype: A read error may explain this, as a much larger clone is one base away. The chain is built from TRBV5-1 and TRBJ2-5; D remains unclear. V was pared by 2 bases and J by 1 base, with 3 bases between. In germline, CDR1 is SGHRS, CDR2 YFSETQ. The CDR3 spans 12 residues. The CDR3 sequence: CASSFSQETQYF. CDR3 bases: TGCGCCAGCAGCTTCTCCCAAGAGACCCAGTACTTC.

Regarding this clonotype: An end of the junction does not agree with germline; a read error may underlie this. The chain employs TRBV6-5 and TRBJ1-3, with no clear D. Germline V lookup: CDR1 MNHEY, CDR2 SVGAGI. CDR3 size: 9 residues. This CDR3 is CASSDIPGF. As DNA, the CDR3 is TGTGCCAGTAGTGACATCCCCGGTTTT.

V usage is TRBV20-1 and J usage is TRBJ2-3; no firm D call. The CDR3 has 10 amino acids. V dropped 6 bases and J dropped 3 bases, with 4 bases sitting between them. CDR1 is DFQATT, CDR2 SNEGSKA, per germline (reference sequence). The CDR3 protein is CSAMTDTQYF. DNA for the CDR3: TGCAGTGCGATGACAGATACGCAGTATTTT.

This clonotype appeared a few times. This chain uses TRBV20-1 with TRBJ1-2, with D possibly being TRBD1 (5 bases). Germline CDR1 reads DFQATT; CDR2 reads SNEGSKA (reference sequence). This CDR3 spans 14 amino acids. V was trimmed by 3 bases and J by 0 bases, leaving 11 bases between them. The CDR3 DNA is TGCAGTGCTAGTGGGGCGGGAGCTAACTATGGCTACACCTTC. Protein product: CSASGAGANYGYTF.

CDR3 protein: CSAGTAASYEQYF. Written as DNA, the CDR3 is TGCTCCGCCGGGACGGCCGCTTCCTACGAGCAGTACTTC. V and J are TRBV20-1 and TRBJ2-7; D is possibly TRBD1 or TRBD2 (5 bases each). The CDR3 runs 13 residues. Germline V gene data show CDR1 as DFQATT and CDR2 as SNEGSKA (reference sequence).

This clonotype was counted between two and nine times. This chain links TRBV5-6 with TRBJ2-3, with 8 bases that match TRBD2. Looked up from germline, CDR1 is SGHDT and CDR2 is YYEEEE. There are 16 residues in the CDR3. Germline trimming cut 1 base from V and 2 bases from J; bases unmatched to any gene: 6. The CDR3 DNA reads as TGTGCCAGCAGCTTGTCAGCGGGGGCATACACAGATACGCAGTATTTT. Encoded protein: CASSLSAGAYTDTQYF.

This chain uses TRBV7-9 with TRBJ1-4; D is uncertain. V was pared by 5 bases and J by 7 bases, with 17 bases between. The germline CDR1 and CDR2 sequences are SEHNR and FQNEAQ (reference sequence). CDR3 length: 15 residues. The CDR3 nucleotides read TGTGCCAGCAGCCGGTCACCGACCTGGGGTGAAAAACTGTTTTTT. Protein sequence: CASSRSPTWGEKLFF.

This chain joins TRBV4-3 and TRBJ2-1; 8 nucleotides line up with TRBD1. V shed 1 base, J shed 10 bases, and the junction held 6 bases outside the gene matches. CDR1 and CDR2 from the germline V gene are LGHNA and YSLEER. The CDR3 covers 14 residues. In DNA, the CDR3 is TGCGCCAGCAGCCAAGGCTGGACAGGGTCCGAGCAGTTCTTC. Its protein is CASSQGWTGSEQFF.

This clonotype was observed a handful of times. This chain connects TRBV20-1 to TRBJ1-1, with D perhaps matching TRBD1 (6 bases). The CDR3 contains 13 residues. CDR1 is DFQATT, CDR2 SNEGSKA, per germline (reference sequence). The CDR3 DNA follows: TGCAGGGCGATACAGGGTGGGCACACTGAAGCTTTCTTT. Translated: CRAIQGGHTEAFF.

This clonotype was counted only a few times. This sequence joins TRBV20-1 and TRBJ2-1; D gene ambiguous. This CDR3 spans 12 amino acids. Germline-derived CDR1 and CDR2 are DFQATT and SNEGSKA (reference sequence). Trimming stripped 1 base from V and 7 bases from J, with 8 bases between. As DNA, the CDR3 is TGCAGTGCTAGAGGGAACGAGAATGAGCAGTTCTTC. This sequence encodes CSARGNENEQFF.

This clonotype was observed many times. V is TRBV25-1 and J is TRBJ2-1; a weak D match, TRBD1 (6 bases). CDR1 MGHDK and CDR2 SYGVNS come from the germline V gene. The CDR3 is 15 amino acids. The V and J ends lost 6 bases and 5 bases respectively, with 17 bases between them. The CDR3 is CASSPRGLGNNEQFF. The CDR3 DNA sequence: TGTGCCAGCAGCCCTAGGGGGTTGGGGAACAATGAGCAGTTCTTC.

This clonotype was recorded a few times. This chain joins TRBV5-5 and TRBJ2-3; D not resolved. V lost 2 bases and J lost 3, with 10 bases in between. The CDR3 has 14 residues. CDR1 is SGHKS, CDR2 YYEKEE, per germline (reference sequence). The CDR3 here is CASSLDIRTDTQYF. For the CDR3, the DNA is TGTGCCAGCAGCTTAGACATTAGGACAGATACGCAGTATTTT.

This clonotype occurred a few times. V is TRBV9 and J is TRBJ1-1, with D hard to call. This CDR3 has 14 residues. CDR1 and CDR2 from the germline V gene are SGDLS and YYNGEE. V was cut by 0 bases and J by 1 base, with 7 bases left in between. CDR3 in DNA: TGTGCCAGCAGCGTAGGACCGGGGAACACTGAAGCTTTCTTT. Protein product: CASSVGPGNTEAFF.

This clonotype has more than one count but fewer than ten. CDR3 coding DNA: TGTGCCAGCAGCTTAGGGGGCCACTCTGGGGCCAACGTCCTGACTTTC. Its protein product is CASSLGGHSGANVLTF. The rearrangement joins TRBV11-3 to TRBJ2-6, with D maybe TRBD1 (5 bases). V lost 1 base to trimming and J lost 0 bases, with 7 bases between them. CDR1 and CDR2 from the germline V gene are SGHNT and YENEEA. The CDR3 sequence is 16 residues long.

This chain joins TRBV3-1 and TRBJ2-1, with 16 bases matching TRBD2. Germline loops: CDR1 LGHDT, CDR2 YNNKEL (reference sequence). The CDR3 is 16 amino acids. The trim removed 4 bases at V and 10 bases at J, leaving 7 bases unmatched. CDR3 sequence (DNA): TGTGCCAGCAGCCGCACCGGGACTAGCGGGGGGGCCGAGCAGTTCTTC. Encoded protein: CASSRTGTSGGAEQFF.

The rearrangement uses TRBV20-1 and TRBJ1-5, with 7 positions matching TRBD1. Germline CDR1 DFQATT, CDR2 SNEGSKA (reference sequence). This CDR3 region has 14 residues. V dropped 6 bases and J dropped 3; count of bases not matched to a gene: 8. CDR3 sequence: CSAATDRDNQPQHF. CDR3 bases: TGCAGTGCCGCCACTGACAGGGACAATCAGCCCCAGCATTTT.